This T cell receptor (beta chain) was captured in a study of Ad26.COV2.S vaccination and SARS-CoV-2 variants. This CDR3 contains 15 residues. Germline-derived CDR1 and CDR2 are MNHEY and SMNVEV (reference sequence). J was trimmed by 6 bases and V by 5 bases; bases with no gene match: 8. In the case of this clone: Its target is not known.

The method was immunoSEQ multiplex PCR; TCRdb's version includes in-frame clones alone and lacks a portion of them. The table lists around 100,000 clones, roughly 85% of them singletons, with about 17% in the top ten. General study findings and limits: People who got the vaccine or the placebo had similar non-spike TCR breadth.

The chain joins TRBV27 to TRBJ1-4; 8 bases map to TRBD1. This receptor was taken from a human donor who had recovered from COVID-19. The source material was peripheral blood, sampled after recovery from COVID-19. The CDR3 region has the DNA TGTGCCAGCAGTAAACAGGGACAGGATTATGAAAAACTGTTTTTT. It translates to CASSKQGQDYEKLFF.